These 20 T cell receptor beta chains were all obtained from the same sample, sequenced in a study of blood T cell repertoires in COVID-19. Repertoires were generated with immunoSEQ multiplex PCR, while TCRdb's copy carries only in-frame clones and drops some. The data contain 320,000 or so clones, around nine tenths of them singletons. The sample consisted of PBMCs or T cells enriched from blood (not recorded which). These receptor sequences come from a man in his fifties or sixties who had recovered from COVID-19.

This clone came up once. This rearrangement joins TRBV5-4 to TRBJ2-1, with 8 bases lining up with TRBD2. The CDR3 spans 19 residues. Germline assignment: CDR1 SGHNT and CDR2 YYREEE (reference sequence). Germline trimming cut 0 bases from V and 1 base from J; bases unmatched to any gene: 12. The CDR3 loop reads CASSLVSLPGGRSYNEQFF. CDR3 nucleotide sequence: TGTGCCAGCAGCTTGGTTTCCCTTCCGGGAGGGCGTTCCTACAATGAGCAGTTCTTC.

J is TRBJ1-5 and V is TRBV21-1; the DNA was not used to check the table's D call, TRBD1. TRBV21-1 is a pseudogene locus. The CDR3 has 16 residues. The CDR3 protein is CASSSRDRGPSQPQHF. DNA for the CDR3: TGTGCCAGCAGCTCTAGGGACAGGGGGCCCTCTCAGCCCCAGCATTTT.

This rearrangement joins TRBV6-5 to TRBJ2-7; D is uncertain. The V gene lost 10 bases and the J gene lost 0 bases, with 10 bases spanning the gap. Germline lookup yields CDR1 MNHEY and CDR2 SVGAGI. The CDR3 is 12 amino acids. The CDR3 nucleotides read TGTGCCACCCGAGGCAGCTCCTACGAGCAGTACTTC. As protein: CATRGSSYEQYF.

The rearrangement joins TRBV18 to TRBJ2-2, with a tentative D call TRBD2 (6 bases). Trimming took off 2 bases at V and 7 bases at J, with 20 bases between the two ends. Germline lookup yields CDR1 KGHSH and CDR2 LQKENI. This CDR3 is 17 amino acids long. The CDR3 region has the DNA TGTGCCAGCTCACCAATCACTAGCATGCGTTTAATCGGGGAGCTGTTTTTT. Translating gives CASSPITSMRLIGELFF.

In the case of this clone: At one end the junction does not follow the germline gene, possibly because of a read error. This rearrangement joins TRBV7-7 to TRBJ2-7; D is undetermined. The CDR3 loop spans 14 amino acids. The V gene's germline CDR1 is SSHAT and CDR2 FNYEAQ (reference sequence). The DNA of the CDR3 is TGTGCTAGCAGCTTAGCCCACGGGTGGTACGAGCAGTACTTC. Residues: CASSLAHGWYEQYF.

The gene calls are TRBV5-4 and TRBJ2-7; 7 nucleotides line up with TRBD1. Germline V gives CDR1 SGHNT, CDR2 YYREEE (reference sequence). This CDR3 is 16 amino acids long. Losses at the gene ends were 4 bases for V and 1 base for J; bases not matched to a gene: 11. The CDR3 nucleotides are TGTGCCAGCAGCGCAAACGGACAGGCAATTTCCTACGAGCAGTACTTC. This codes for CASSANGQAISYEQYF.

The CDR3 DNA sequence: TGTGCCAGCAGTAAACCAGGGGGGAGGCACTTCTACGAGCAGTACTTC. It codes for CASSKPGGRHFYEQYF. This sequence joins TRBV28 and TRBJ2-7; D might be TRBD1 (7 bases). CDR3 length equals 16 residues. Trimming removed 5 bases from V and 3 bases from J, with 20 bases in between. Germline assignment: CDR1 MDHEN and CDR2 SYDVKM.

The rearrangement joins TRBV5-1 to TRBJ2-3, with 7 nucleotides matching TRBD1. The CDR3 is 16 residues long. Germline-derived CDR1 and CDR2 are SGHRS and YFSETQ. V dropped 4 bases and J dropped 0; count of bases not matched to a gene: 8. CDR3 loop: CASSESQGSSTDTQYF. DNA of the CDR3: TGCGCCAGCAGCGAATCACAGGGGTCAAGCACAGATACGCAGTATTTT.

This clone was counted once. The CDR3 nucleotides are TGTGCCAGCAGTGGCTCCAGGGGCACCGAGCAGTACTTC. Protein sequence: CASSGSRGTEQYF. This rearrangement joins TRBV27 to TRBJ2-7; a possible D gene is TRBD1 (6 bases). CDR1 and CDR2 (germline): MNHEY, SMNVEV (reference sequence). V lost 5 bases to trimming and J lost 6 bases, with 14 bases between them. This CDR3 contains 13 residues.

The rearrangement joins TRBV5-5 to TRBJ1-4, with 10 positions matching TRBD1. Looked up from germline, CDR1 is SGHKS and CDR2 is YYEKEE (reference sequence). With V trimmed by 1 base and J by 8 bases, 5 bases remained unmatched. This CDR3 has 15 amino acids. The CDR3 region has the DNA TGTGCCAGCAGCTTGCAGACAGGGGGCGGCGAAAAACTGTTTTTT. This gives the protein CASSLQTGGGEKLFF. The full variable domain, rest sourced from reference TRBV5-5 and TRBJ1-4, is DAGVTQSPTHLIKTRGQQVTLRCSPISGHKSVSWYQQVLGQGPQFIFQYYEKEERGRGNFPDRFSARQFPNYSSELNVNALLLGDSALYLCASSLQTGGGEKLFFGSGTQLSVL.

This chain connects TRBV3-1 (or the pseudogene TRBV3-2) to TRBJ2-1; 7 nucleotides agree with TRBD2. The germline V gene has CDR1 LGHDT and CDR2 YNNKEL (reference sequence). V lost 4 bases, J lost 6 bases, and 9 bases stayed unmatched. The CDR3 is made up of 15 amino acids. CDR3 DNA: TGTGCCAGCAGCCCCGTAAGACTAGCCTTCAATGAGCAGTTCTTC. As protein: CASSPVRLAFNEQFF.

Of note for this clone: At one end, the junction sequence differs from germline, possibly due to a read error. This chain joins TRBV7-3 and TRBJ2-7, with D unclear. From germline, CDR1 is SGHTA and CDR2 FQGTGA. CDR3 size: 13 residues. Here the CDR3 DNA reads TGTGCCAGCAGCTTAGGAGTCTCCAACGAGCAGTACTTC. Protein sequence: CASSLGVSNEQYF.

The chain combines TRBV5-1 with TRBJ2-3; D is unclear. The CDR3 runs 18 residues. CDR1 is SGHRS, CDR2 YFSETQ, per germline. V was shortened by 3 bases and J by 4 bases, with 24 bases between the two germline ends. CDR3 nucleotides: TGCGCCAGCAGCTCCCTACGACTCCTGGATGGAAAATCAGATACGCAGTATTTT. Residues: CASSSLRLLDGKSDTQYF.

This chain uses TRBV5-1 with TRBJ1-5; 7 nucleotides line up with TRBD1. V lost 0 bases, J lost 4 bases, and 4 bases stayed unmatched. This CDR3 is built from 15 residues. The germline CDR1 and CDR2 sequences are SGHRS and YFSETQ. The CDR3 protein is CASSLEGAPNQPQHF. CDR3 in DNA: TGCGCCAGCAGCTTGGAGGGGGCCCCTAATCAGCCCCAGCATTTT.

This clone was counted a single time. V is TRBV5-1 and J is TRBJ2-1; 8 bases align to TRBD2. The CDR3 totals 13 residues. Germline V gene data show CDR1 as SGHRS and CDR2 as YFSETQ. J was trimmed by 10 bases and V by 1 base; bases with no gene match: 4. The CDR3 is CASSLPGGSEQFF. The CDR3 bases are TGCGCCAGCAGCTTGCCGGGAGGGTCAGAGCAGTTCTTC.

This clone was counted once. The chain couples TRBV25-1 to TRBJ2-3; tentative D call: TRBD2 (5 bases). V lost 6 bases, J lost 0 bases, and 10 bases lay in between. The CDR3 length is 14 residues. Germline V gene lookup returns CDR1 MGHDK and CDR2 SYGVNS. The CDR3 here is CASRGEISTDTQYF. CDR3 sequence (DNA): TGTGCCAGCAGGGGAGAGATAAGCACAGATACGCAGTATTTT.

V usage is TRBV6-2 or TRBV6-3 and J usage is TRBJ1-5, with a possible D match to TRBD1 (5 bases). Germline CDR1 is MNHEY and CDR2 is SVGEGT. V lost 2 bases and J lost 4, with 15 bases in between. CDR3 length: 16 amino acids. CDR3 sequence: CASSYPGQYLNQPQHF. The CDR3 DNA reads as TGTGCCAGCAGTTACCCCGGACAATACCTTAATCAGCCCCAGCATTTT.

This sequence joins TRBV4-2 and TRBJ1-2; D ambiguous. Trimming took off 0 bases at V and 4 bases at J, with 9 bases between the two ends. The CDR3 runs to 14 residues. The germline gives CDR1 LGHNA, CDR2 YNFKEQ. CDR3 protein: CASSQEAVIYGYTF. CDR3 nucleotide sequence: TGTGCCAGCAGCCAAGAGGCGGTAATCTATGGCTACACCTTC.

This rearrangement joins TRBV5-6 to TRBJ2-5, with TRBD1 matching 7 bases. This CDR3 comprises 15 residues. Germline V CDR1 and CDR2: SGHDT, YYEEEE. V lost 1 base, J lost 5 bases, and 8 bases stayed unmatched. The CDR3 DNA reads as TGTGCCAGCAGCTTGACCGAACAGGGGCGGGAGACCCAGTACTTC. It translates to CASSLTEQGRETQYF.

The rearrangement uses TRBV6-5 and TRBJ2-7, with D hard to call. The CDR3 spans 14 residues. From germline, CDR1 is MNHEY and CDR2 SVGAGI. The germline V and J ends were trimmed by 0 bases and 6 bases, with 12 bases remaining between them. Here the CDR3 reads CASSYSFSAREQYF. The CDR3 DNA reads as TGTGCCAGCAGTTACTCTTTCAGCGCCCGCGAGCAGTACTTC.